This T cell receptor (beta chain) was sequenced for a study of chemoradiotherapy in HPV16-positive cancers (dated by TCRdb to between 2022 and 2023). A note on the overall study: Using functional T-cell assays on cells from a couple of HPV16-positive patients, the researchers defined candidate HPV-specific T-cell clones and common TCR motifs. The study set out to ask whether T-cell immunity against the HPV oncoproteins E6 and E7 changes over the course of chemoradiotherapy and whether that immunity affects survival. The candidate HPV-specific TCRs and motifs were then tracked in TCR repertoires from about 93 patients with HPV-related cancers. Overall study outcomes, separate from this receptor: Only a couple of HPV16-positive patients were used to derive the functional definition of HPV-specific T cells, and the survival association was reported for HPV16-positive patients. In HPV16-positive patients, expansion of HPV-responsive T cells during chemoradiotherapy was associated with improved recurrence-free survival. Expansion of candidate HPV-specific clones and E7-related TCR motifs was observed in the tumor microenvironment during treatment, whereas no such expansion was observed for non-HPV-specific T cells.

Because repertoires were sampled repeatedly during chemoradiotherapy, clonal expansion in the tumor microenvironment could be followed. To note about this clone: Its target antigen remains unknown. Base qualities are missing; no much larger clone stands one base away.

The CDR3 sequence holds 13 residues, the cysteine and phenylalanine included. Of all the DNA, just the CDR3 is kept, 39 bases in frame from base 1. After removal of 4 bases from V and 7 bases from J, the junction retains 4 bases not matched to a gene. Per the germline V gene, MNHNS is the CDR1 and SASEGT is the CDR2. Library preparation was by the immunoSEQ multiplex PCR assay. The immuneACCESS repertoire file appears here via TCRdb, limited to in-frame rearrangements. These files lack a portion of the clones; in checked studies, under half of the deficit traces to unresolved V genes, and the cause of the others is not known. The sample data list roughly 25,000 clones, and roughly 94% of these were observed just once. More than 2.5% of the sample is in the top ten clones.

The sequence derives from a human donor with HPV-associated anogenital cancer. This material was collected from a patient who underwent chemoradiotherapy. Recombination joined TRBV6-1 with TRBJ2-1, with TRBD1 identical over 7 junction bases. The DNA sequence is TGTGCCAGCAGTGGGACAGGCGGTAATGAGCAGTTCTTC. Its translation is CASSGTGGNEQFF.